A selection of T cell receptor beta chains follows, all from one sample in a study of blood T cells in healthy people across ages. One entry per CDR3 protein, called by TCRdb with MiXCR from the 5' RACE reads. This sample has about 1.4 million distinct CDR3 sequences, with 45% to 70% found just once. Sequenced: blood. The receptors stem from a man between 18 and 35 years old in good health. Both conserved end residues are part of each CDR3. D genes are given only for firm matches. Part of the rows lack a size; the others show once, few, many or a class for expanded clones.

V	D	J	size	CDR3	DNA
TRBV20-1	TRBD1	TRBJ1-4	.	CSAAGTGVEKLFF	TGCAGTGCTGCCGGGACAGGGGTGGAAAAACTGTTTTTT
TRBV2	.	TRBJ1-6	.	CASSPDPNSPLHF	TGTGCCAGCAGCCCAGACCCGAATTCACCCCTCCACTTT
TRBV27	TRBD1	TRBJ1-1	.	CASSLTSTGDPEAFF	TGTGCCAGCAGTTTGACCTCAACAGGGGATCCTGAAGCTTTCTTT
TRBV4-1	.	TRBJ1-5	.	CASSQTTRGAFNQPQHF	TGCGCCAGCAGCCAAACAACTCGGGGGGCGTTTAATCAGCCCCAGCATTTT
TRBV29-1	TRBD2	TRBJ2-5	.	CSTGTSGWGEQYF	TGCAGCACCGGGACTAGCGGGTGGGGTGAGCAGTACTTC
TRBV12-3/TRBV12-4	.	TRBJ1-2	.	CASSFRSNYGYTF	TGTGCCAGCAGTTTTAGGTCTAACTATGGCTACACCTTC
TRBV6-5	TRBD2	TRBJ2-5	.	CATQGLEQETQYF	TGTGCCACCCAGGGACTAGAACAAGAGACCCAGTACTTC
TRBV5-1	.	TRBJ2-7	few	CASSLAIGSSSYEQYF	TGCGCCAGCAGCTTGGCCATCGGTTCGAGCTCCTACGAGCAGTACTTC
TRBV6-6	.	TRBJ2-1	once	CASSPVKGIVDEQFF	TGTGCCAGCAGCCCGGTCAAGGGAATCGTGGATGAGCAGTTCTTC
TRBV12-3/TRBV12-4	.	TRBJ2-4	.	CVSYGQSTSVQYF	TGTGTCAGTTACGGACAGTCGACTAGTGTGCAGTACTTC
TRBV10-2	.	TRBJ2-1	few	CASSVRVGSSYNEQFF	TGCGCCAGCAGTGTTAGAGTGGGAAGCTCCTACAATGAGCAGTTCTTC
TRBV12-3/TRBV12-4	.	TRBJ2-2	.	CASSPVADNTGELFF	TGTGCCAGCAGTCCGGTTGCGGACAACACCGGGGAGCTGTTTTTT
TRBV4-1	.	TRBJ1-1	.	CASSQDPGSTPEAFF	TGCGCCAGCAGCCAAGATCCAGGGTCAACTCCTGAAGCTTTCTTT
TRBV7-9	TRBD1	TRBJ2-7	.	CASSLGTVSSYEQYF	TGTGCCAGCAGCTTGGGGACAGTTAGCTCCTACGAGCAGTACTTC
TRBV4-3	TRBD2	TRBJ2-7	.	CASSQDGGGDYEQYF	TGCGCCAGCAGCCAAGATGGGGGAGGGGACTACGAGCAGTACTTC
TRBV20-1	.	TRBJ2-7	.	CSARDFRTPNYEQYF	TGCAGTGCTAGAGATTTTAGGACACCCAATTACGAGCAGTACTTC
TRBV4-1	TRBD1	TRBJ2-7	.	CASSPHRQGAYEQYF	TGCGCCAGCAGCCCCCACCGACAGGGGGCCTACGAGCAGTACTTC
TRBV14	.	TRBJ2-3	.	CASSVTGGTQYF	TGTGCCAGCAGCGTGACCGGGGGCACGCAGTATTTT
TRBV7-6	TRBD2	TRBJ2-3	few	CASSAHGAGADTQYF	TGTGCCAGCAGCGCCCATGGAGCGGGAGCAGATACGCAGTATTTT
TRBV20-1	.	TRBJ2-1	.	CSAGAQDAAYNEQFF	TGCAGTGCGGGCGCACAAGATGCTGCCTACAATGAGCAGTTCTTC
TRBV5-1	.	TRBJ2-3	.	CASSLEGGLDTDTQYF	TGCGCCAGCAGCTTGGAGGGCGGGCTAGATACAGATACGCAGTATTTT
TRBV20-1	.	TRBJ2-7	.	CSARLGVLSSYEQYF	TGCAGTGCTAGGCTAGGTGTACTCTCCTCCTACGAGCAGTACTTC
TRBV4-3	.	TRBJ2-7	.	CASSQDQQRNYEQYF	TGCGCCAGCAGCCAAGATCAACAGCGAAACTACGAGCAGTACTTC
TRBV15	.	TRBJ1-5	.	CATSRDYSHSNQPQHF	TGTGCCACCAGCAGAGATTATTCTCATAGCAATCAGCCCCAGCATTTT
TRBV4-2	TRBD2	TRBJ2-1	.	CASSQDLLAGGNEQFF	TGTGCCAGCAGCCAAGATCTGCTAGCGGGAGGCAATGAGCAGTTCTTC
TRBV27	.	TRBJ1-5	.	CASSLNSRWKPQHF	TGTGCCAGCAGTTTAAATTCTAGGTGGAAGCCCCAGCATTTT